This T cell receptor beta chain was found in a study of beta chain features in type 1 diabetes. What was sequenced were expressed TCRB transcripts, since all of the isolated RNA had been reverse transcribed. Some clones are missing from TCRdb's copy, which holds only in-frame ones; the method was immunoSEQ multiplex PCR. Among about 700,000 clones listed, around an eighth were seen once. General study points: In every one of the four CD4+ subsets, TCRB CDR3s were moderately but significantly shorter in Type 1 diabetes patients. VDJ junctions in type 1 diabetes patients carried more deletions and fewer insertions.

This clone was seen only a few times. As yet, its antigen is unknown. This CDR3 contains 15 residues. Trimming cost V 3 bases and J 0 bases, with 12 bases left between them. Germline assignment: CDR1 SGHRS and CDR2 YFSETQ. The V call is TRBV5-1, the J call TRBJ1-2; D not resolved. Source material: naive CD4+ T cells from blood. This receptor was identified in a man aged 18 to 35 with type 1 diabetes. CDR3 coding DNA: TGCGCCAGCAGCTCTTGGGGAGAGGCTAACTATGGCTACACCTTC. This gives the protein CASSSWGEANYGYTF.